Shown below are 5 T cell receptor beta chains from a single sample sequenced in a study of T cells in Graves' hyperthyroidism and ophthalmopathy. RNA transcripts were the template for amplifying TCR beta CDR3 regions. An initial round of RT-PCR targeting the TCR CDR3 relied on the HTBI primer set. Each CDR3 protein is one row after TCRdb ran MiXCR on the multiplex PCR reads. The sample carries 350,000 to 400,000 distinct CDR3 sequences, 15% to 20% recorded once. Sequenced sample: blood. The receptors derive from a woman aged 18-30 years with Graves' hyperthyroidism.

This clonotype was counted once. The genes are TRBV24-1 and TRBJ2-7; the match to TRBD1 covers 12 bases. The V gene's germline CDR1 is KGHDR and CDR2 SFDVKD. J lost 5 bases, V lost 5 bases, and 6 bases had no gene match. CDR3 length: 15 amino acids. Here the CDR3 reads CATSASGTGGHEQYF. The CDR3 region has the DNA TGTGCCACCAGTGCGTCCGGGACAGGGGGCCACGAGCAGTACTTC.

This clonotype has a count of ten or more. V usage is TRBV7-2 and J usage is TRBJ1-5, with D possibly TRBD1 on 5 matching bases. With 5 bases removed from V and 0 bases from J, the gap between germline ends came to 8 bases. The CDR3 is 14 residues long. The germline V gene has CDR1 SGHTA and CDR2 FQGNSA. This chain's CDR3 is CASSRQSSNQPQHF. In nucleotides, the CDR3 is TGTGCCAGCAGCCGACAGAGTAGCAATCAGCCCCAGCATTTT.

Ten or more counts support this clonotype. This chain connects TRBV27 to TRBJ1-1; no reliable D call. The ends were cut back, 1 base at V and 0 bases at J, with 9 bases in the middle. The CDR3 runs 15 residues. The germline gives CDR1 MNHEY, CDR2 SMNVEV (reference sequence). The CDR3, as DNA: TGTGCCAGCAGTTTATGGAACAGCCTGAACACTGAAGCTTTCTTT. Protein: CASSLWNSLNTEAFF.

This clonotype was seen many times. V usage is TRBV5-8 and J usage is TRBJ1-1, with D unresolved. V lost 4 bases to trimming and J lost 5 bases, with 12 bases between them. This CDR3 is 13 amino acids long. Germline CDR1 is SGHTS and CDR2 is YDEGEE. As DNA, the CDR3 is TGTGCCAGCAGCAAATCACCAGGAACTGAAGCTTTCTTT. This translates into CASSKSPGTEAFF.

This clonotype has a count of ten or more. The V call is TRBV6-1, the J call TRBJ2-5; 7 bases fit TRBD1. Germline CDR1 MNHNS, CDR2 SASEGT. The CDR3 has 15 amino acids. Unmatched junction bases numbered 9, after V lost 3 bases and J lost 5 bases. CDR3 sequence: CASSEAQGVGETQYF. DNA of the CDR3: TGTGCCAGCAGTGAGGCCCAGGGGGTTGGGGAGACCCAGTACTTC.